These 25 T cell receptor beta chains were all obtained from the same sample, sequenced in a study of blood T cell repertoires in COVID-19. TCRdb keeps only in-frame clones here, not all; method: immunoSEQ multiplex PCR. The repertoire holds more than 75,000 clones, about 79% seen once, with around a quarter in the top ten. Sequencing was done on a sample of peripheral blood. These receptors all come from a man aged 60 to 75 with acute or convalescent COVID-19.

In DNA form, the CDR3 reads TGCGCCGGCACCCCATCGGGGTCTGCCTATGGCTACACCTTC. Protein product: CAGTPSGSAYGYTF. This chain links TRBV5-1 with TRBJ1-2, with D uncertain. Trimming took off 10 bases at V and 4 bases at J, with 20 bases between the two ends. The CDR3 contains 14 residues. Per the germline V gene, CDR1 is SGHRS and CDR2 is YFSETQ.

V usage is TRBV7-2 and J usage is TRBJ2-3; TRBD1 is a possible D gene (5 bases). Trimming stripped 2 bases from V and 6 bases from J, with 9 bases between. This CDR3 region has 13 residues. In germline, CDR1 is SGHTA, CDR2 FQGNSA. CDR3 DNA sequence: TGTGCCAGCAGCTTAATCCAGGGCGATACGCAGTATTTT. This gives the protein CASSLIQGDTQYF.

The chain couples TRBV5-5 to TRBJ1-3; D is unclear. The CDR3 contains 12 residues. V was pared by 2 bases and J by 3 bases, with 3 bases between. Germline V gene lookup returns CDR1 SGHKS and CDR2 YYEKEE (reference sequence). In nucleotides, the CDR3 is TGTGCCAGCAGCTTTAGTGGAAACACCATATATTTT. Its translation is CASSFSGNTIYF.

The V and J genes are TRBV10-2 and TRBJ1-4, with D maybe TRBD1 (5 bases). V gave up 6 bases and J gave up 0 bases, with 11 bases separating them. Germline V gene sequence: CDR1 WSHSY, CDR2 SAAADI. CDR3 length equals 15 residues. CDR3 sequence (DNA): TGCGCCAGCAGGAATTGGGGGGCAACTAATGAAAAACTGTTTTTT. This translates into CASRNWGATNEKLFF.

The V and J genes are TRBV7-8 and TRBJ2-7; perhaps TRBD1 as D (5 bases). V dropped 1 base and J dropped 5 bases, with 12 bases sitting between them. CDR1 SGHVS and CDR2 FQNEAQ come from the germline V gene. CDR3 length: 14 amino acids. The CDR3 nucleotides are TGTGCCAGCAGCTTAGGTCAGGGTCCGAACGAGCAGTACGTC. It translates to CASSLGQGPNEQYV.

The sample holds a few counts of this clone. V gene TRBV12-5 combines with J gene TRBJ2-7; 11 positions match TRBD1. This CDR3 spans 18 amino acids. The ends lost 3 bases at V and 0 bases at J; junction bases unmatched: 10. Germline assignment: CDR1 LGHNT and CDR2 FRNRAP. The CDR3 nucleotides read TGTGCTAGTGGTTTTTTCGAAGTAGGGACAGGGGGCTCCTACGAGCAGTACTTC. Amino acid sequence: CASGFFEVGTGGSYEQYF. The full variable domain, its missing parts supplied by reference TRBV12-5 and TRBJ2-7, is DARVTQTPRHKVTEMGQEVTMRCQPILGHNTVFWYRQTMMQGLELLAYFRNRAPLDDSGMPKDRFSAEMPDATLATLKIQPSEPRDSAVYFCASGFFEVGTGGSYEQYFGPGTRLTVT.

V gene TRBV6-5 combines with J gene TRBJ1-2, with a possible D match to TRBD1 (6 bases). The germline gives CDR1 MNHEY, CDR2 SVGAGI. The CDR3 length is 13 residues. Trimming removed 6 bases from V and 8 bases from J, with 16 bases in between. The CDR3 loop is CASSDGQFYGYTF. CDR3 nucleotide sequence: TGTGCCAGCAGCGACGGACAGTTTTACGGCTACACCTTC.

CDR3 sequence: CASSLGGTGSNYGYTF. DNA for the CDR3: TGCGCCAGCAGCCTCGGGGGGACAGGCAGTAACTATGGCTACACCTTC. The chain couples TRBV5-1 to TRBJ1-2, with 8 bases aligning to TRBD1. The germline gives CDR1 SGHRS, CDR2 YFSETQ. The V and J ends lost 4 bases and 1 base, in that order; junction bases with no gene match: 9. The CDR3 loop spans 16 amino acids.

V is TRBV19 and J is TRBJ2-1, with TRBD1 identical over 8 bases. From germline, CDR1 is LNHDA and CDR2 SQIVND (reference sequence). With V trimmed by 3 bases and J by 10 bases, 14 bases remained unmatched. The CDR3 is made up of 16 amino acids. The CDR3: CASSIYRQGAIREQFF. DNA for the CDR3: TGTGCCAGTAGTATCTACAGGCAGGGGGCGATCAGGGAGCAGTTCTTC.

The chain recombines TRBV28 with TRBJ1-6; D not resolved. Trimming removed 6 bases at V and 5 bases at J, with 26 bases between. The CDR3 consists of 19 residues. Germline CDR1 and CDR2: MDHEN and SYDVKM. CDR3 region: CASSTRDLSSWVNNSPLHF. CDR3 nucleotide sequence: TGTGCCAGCAGCACTCGGGATCTTTCGTCCTGGGTCAATAATTCACCCCTCCACTTT.

The chain is built from TRBV19 and TRBJ2-2; 8 bases are a match to TRBD1. Trimming took 7 bases from V and 0 from J; bases not matched to a gene: 4. Looked up from germline, CDR1 is LNHDA and CDR2 is SQIVND (reference sequence). The CDR3 consists of 15 residues. For the CDR3, the DNA is TGTGCCAGTAAAAACAGGGGGGCGAACACCGGGGAGCTGTTTTTT. Translation: CASKNRGANTGELFF.

The gene calls are TRBV7-6 and TRBJ2-5; TRBD2 matches 12 bases. Germline values: CDR1 SGHVS, CDR2 FNYEAQ. This CDR3 is built from 16 residues. V lost 5 bases and J lost 2; bases outside the gene matches: 6. The CDR3 spells CASSLRLAGVQETQYF. For the CDR3, the DNA is TGTGCCAGCAGCCTTCGACTAGCGGGGGTGCAAGAGACCCAGTACTTC.

The gene calls are TRBV19 and TRBJ1-5; possibly TRBD1 for D (5 bases). V was cut by 3 bases and J by 9 bases, with 18 bases left in between. CDR1 and CDR2 (germline): LNHDA, SQIVND (reference sequence). The CDR3 extends over 15 amino acids. This CDR3 is CASSMEGKPGRPQHF. The CDR3 bases are TGTGCCAGTAGTATGGAGGGGAAACCAGGTCGGCCCCAGCATTTT.

The V call is TRBV18, the J call TRBJ2-1; 8 positions agree with TRBD2. The CDR3 contains 18 residues. Germline V lookup: CDR1 KGHSH, CDR2 LQKENI. Trimming cost V 3 bases and J 3 bases; bases outside gene matches: 13. In nucleotides, the CDR3 is TGTGCCAGCTCACCCTTCTTTACACGGGGGGGCCTCTACAATGAGCAGTTCTTC. Translated, it gives CASSPFFTRGGLYNEQFF.

The chain links TRBV9 to TRBJ2-5; TRBD2 matches at 8 bases. CDR3 length equals 16 residues. Germline V gene lookup returns CDR1 SGDLS and CDR2 YYNGEE. Trimming took 4 bases from V and 3 from J; bases not matched to a gene: 11. This CDR3 is CASSSTPGTSEETQYF. The DNA of the CDR3 is TGTGCCAGCAGCTCAACGCCCGGGACTAGTGAAGAGACCCAGTACTTC.

CDR3 in DNA: TGTGCCAGCTCACCTCAGGGGCCAGCAACTAATGAAAAACTGTTTTTT. Its protein product is CASSPQGPATNEKLFF. The chain carries TRBV18 and TRBJ1-4; the D gene is possibly TRBD1 (6 bases). V lost 3 bases to trimming and J lost 0 bases, with 11 bases between them. CDR1 KGHSH and CDR2 LQKENI come from the germline V gene. This CDR3 has 16 residues.

The chain carries TRBV3-1 (or the pseudogene TRBV3-2) and TRBJ2-3; 7 bases agree with TRBD2. J was trimmed by 4 bases and V by 1 base; bases with no gene match: 2. This CDR3 is 14 amino acids long. Looked up from germline, CDR1 is LGHDT and CDR2 is YNNKEL (reference sequence). The CDR3 here is CASSQGLAADTQYF. Here the CDR3 DNA reads TGTGCCAGCAGCCAAGGGCTAGCGGCAGATACGCAGTATTTT.

J is TRBJ2-5 and V is TRBV6-2 or TRBV6-3, with 8 bases identical to TRBD2. The CDR3 has 15 residues. Germline trimming cut 2 bases from V and 4 bases from J; bases unmatched to any gene: 6. Germline V CDR1 and CDR2: MNHEY, SVGEGT. This chain's CDR3 is CASSYVGLAGETQYF. In nucleotides, the CDR3 is TGTGCCAGCAGTTACGTTGGACTAGCAGGAGAGACCCAGTACTTC.

The chain links TRBV28 to TRBJ1-2, with TRBD1 as a possible D gene (5 bases). There are 14 residues in the CDR3. The ends were cut back, 4 bases at V and 8 bases at J, with 17 bases in the middle. Germline V gene data show CDR1 as MDHEN and CDR2 as SYDVKM. CDR3 bases: TGTGCCAGCAGTTCGCGACCGCTAACAGGAGGCTACACCTTC. Amino acids: CASSSRPLTGGYTF.

V and J are TRBV7-2 and TRBJ1-4, with 8 nucleotides matching TRBD1. Germline lookup yields CDR1 SGHTA and CDR2 FQGNSA. J lost 5 bases, V lost 6 bases, and 5 bases had no gene match. This CDR3 is built from 14 residues. CDR3 nucleotides: TGTGCCAGCAGTCTAAGGGACAGGAATGAAAAACTGTTTTTT. This codes for CASSLRDRNEKLFF.

This rearrangement joins TRBV4-1 to TRBJ2-5; the D gene is possibly TRBD1 (6 bases). The CDR3 sequence is 14 residues long. V gave up 3 bases and J gave up 2 bases, with 10 bases separating them. CDR1 MGHRA and CDR2 YSYEKL come from the germline V gene. CDR3: CASSHTGWQETQYF. As DNA, the CDR3 is TGCGCCAGCAGCCATACAGGGTGGCAAGAGACCCAGTACTTC.

This clone was detected only once. The chain links TRBV5-6 to TRBJ2-2; TRBD1 is a possible D gene (6 bases). This CDR3 is built from 16 residues. CDR1 and CDR2 (germline): SGHDT, YYEEEE. V dropped 3 bases and J dropped 1 base, with 13 bases sitting between them. CDR3 sequence (DNA): TGTGCCAGCAGCTATGCCGGGACATTGAACACCGGGGAGCTGTTTTTT. Translation: CASSYAGTLNTGELFF.

The genes are TRBV18 and TRBJ2-5; TRBD1 matches at 8 bases. Germline lookup yields CDR1 KGHSH and CDR2 LQKENI. V was clipped by 3 bases and J by 4 bases; unmatched bases: 4. The CDR3 consists of 14 residues. The CDR3 nucleotides are TGTGCCAGCTCACCGGGACAGGCGCGAGAGACCCAGTACTTC. Translated, it gives CASSPGQARETQYF.

The chain recombines TRBV11-2 with TRBJ2-1; possibly TRBD2 for D (5 bases). Germline values: CDR1 SGHAT, CDR2 FQNNGV. The CDR3 runs to 17 residues. The V end lost 5 bases, the J end lost 7 bases, and 24 bases lay between the germline ends. The CDR3 DNA reads as TGTGCCAGCAGCGCCCGGACTGGTTACCGCTTACTTAATGAGCAGTTCTTC. Encoded protein: CASSARTGYRLLNEQFF. The full variable domain, its missing parts supplied by reference TRBV11-2 and TRBJ2-1, is EAGVAQSPRYKIIEKRQSVAFWCNPISGHATLYWYQQILGQGPKLLIQFQNNGVVDDSQLPKDRFSAERLKGVDSTLKIQPAKLEDSAVYLCASSARTGYRLLNEQFFGPGTRLTVL.

This chain joins TRBV9 and TRBJ2-7; perhaps TRBD1 as D (6 bases). Deletions cut 3 bases from V and 2 bases from J, with 15 bases between. Germline loops: CDR1 SGDLS, CDR2 YYNGEE. The CDR3 spans 15 residues. DNA for the CDR3: TGTGCCAGCAGCGGCCGAGGGGGTAACACCTACGAGCAGTACTTC. Its translation is CASSGRGGNTYEQYF. Full variable domain (outside the CDR3, taken from reference TRBV9 and TRBJ2-7): DSGVTQTPKHLITATGQRVTLRCSPRSGDLSVYWYQQSLDQGLQFLIQYYNGEERAKGNILERFSAQQFPDLHSELNLSSLELGDSALYFCASSGRGGNTYEQYFGPGTRLTVT.